Below, 6 T cell receptor beta chains from the same sample are listed, as sequenced in a study of control samples from healthy donors and cancer patients. Clones were read by immunoSEQ multiplex PCR, and TCRdb kept only the in-frame ones, dropping some. The sample lists about 130,000 clones, under 90% occurring once. Sequencing input: PBMCs. The receptors were gathered from a man over 45 with head and neck cancer.

The V gene is TRBV5-1, the J gene TRBJ1-2; 7 bases agree with TRBD1. The CDR3 is made up of 14 amino acids. V was clipped by 3 bases and J by 5 bases; unmatched bases: 7. Looked up from germline, CDR1 is SGHRS and CDR2 is YFSETQ. In DNA, the CDR3 is TGCGCCAGCAGCTCGCAGGGGGTCGAATATGGCTACACCTTC. It specifies CASSSQGVEYGYTF.

The chain couples TRBV15 to TRBJ2-7; tentatively, D is TRBD1 (5 bases). The CDR3 length is 14 residues. Germline CDR1 LNHNV, CDR2 YYDKDF (reference sequence). Trimming took 0 bases from V and 4 from J, leaving 10 bases between them. Written as DNA, the CDR3 is TGTGCCACCAGCAGAGACACAGGATCTTACGAGCAGTACTTC. Protein product: CATSRDTGSYEQYF.

This clone has more than one count but fewer than ten. The chain recombines TRBV6-2 or TRBV6-3 with TRBJ1-2, with D possibly being TRBD1 (6 bases). Germline V gene sequence: CDR1 MNHEY, CDR2 SVGEGT. Between the trimmed V and J ends, which lost 1 base and 0 bases, there was a span of 15 bases. This CDR3 comprises 17 residues. CDR3 protein: CASSYFSSGGANYGYTF. In nucleotides, the CDR3 is TGTGCCAGCAGTTACTTTTCGTCCGGGGGCGCTAACTATGGCTACACCTTC.

J is TRBJ1-5 and V is TRBV18, with D tentatively TRBD1 (5 bases). Per the germline V gene, CDR1 is KGHSH and CDR2 is LQKENI. The CDR3 is 13 residues long. Trimming shortened V by 5 bases and J by 6 bases, and 11 bases separated the two germline ends. The CDR3 protein is CASSGDVGQPQHF. The CDR3, as DNA: TGTGCCAGCTCAGGGGACGTCGGTCAGCCCCAGCATTTT.

This chain connects TRBV14 to TRBJ1-6; a possible D gene is TRBD1 (5 bases). Germline V gives CDR1 SGHDN, CDR2 FVKESK. V was shortened by 4 bases and J by 7 bases, with 11 bases between the two germline ends. The CDR3 totals 14 residues. CDR3 nucleotide sequence: TGTGCCAGCAGCCTAAGAAACAGGAATTCACCCCTCCACTTT. Translating it yields CASSLRNRNSPLHF.

V and J are TRBV5-1 and TRBJ1-6; 8 bases fit TRBD1. Losses at the gene ends were 5 bases for V and 9 bases for J; bases not matched to a gene: 4. This CDR3 is built from 13 residues. CDR1 and CDR2 from the germline V gene are SGHRS and YFSETQ. The CDR3 DNA sequence: TGCGCCAGCAGACAGGGGGATGGTTCACCCCTCCACTTT. This sequence encodes CASRQGDGSPLHF.